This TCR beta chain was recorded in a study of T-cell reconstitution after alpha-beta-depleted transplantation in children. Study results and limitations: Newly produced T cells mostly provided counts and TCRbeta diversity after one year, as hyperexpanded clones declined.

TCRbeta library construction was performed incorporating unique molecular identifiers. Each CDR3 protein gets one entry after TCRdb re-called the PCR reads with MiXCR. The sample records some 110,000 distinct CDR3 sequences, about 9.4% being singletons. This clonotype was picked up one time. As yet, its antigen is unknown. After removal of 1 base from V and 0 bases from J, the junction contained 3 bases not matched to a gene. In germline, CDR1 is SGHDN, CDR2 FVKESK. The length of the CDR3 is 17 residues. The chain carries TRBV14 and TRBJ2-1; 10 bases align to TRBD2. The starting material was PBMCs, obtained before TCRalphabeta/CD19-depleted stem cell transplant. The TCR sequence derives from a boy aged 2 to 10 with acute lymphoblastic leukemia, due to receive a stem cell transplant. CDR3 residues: CASSQGSGRLSYNEQFF. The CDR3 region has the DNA TGTGCCAGCAGCCAAGGTAGCGGGAGGCTCTCCTACAATGAGCAGTTCTTC. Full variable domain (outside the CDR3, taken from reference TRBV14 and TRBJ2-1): EAGVTQFPSHSVIEKGQTVTLRCDPISGHDNLYWYRRVMGKEIKFLLHFVKESKQDESGMPNNRFLAERTGGTYSTLKVQPAELEDSGVYFCASSQGSGRLSYNEQFFGPGTRLTVL.